This T cell receptor beta chain was documented in a study of blood T cell repertoires in COVID-19. As originally analysed: By means of reference gene primer amplification, nucleated cell counts were estimated. Clones were read by immunoSEQ multiplex PCR, and TCRdb kept only the in-frame ones, dropping some. V, J and clone size are those of that table, while D and trimming were read from the DNA. The data hold 120,000 or so clones, with around 82% observed a single time. The TCR was taken from a man at least 80 years old with active or convalescent COVID-19. What was sequenced was peripheral blood.

The CDR3 nucleotides read TGTGCCAGCAGCCCGGGGGGGGCGCGAGCCAAAAACATTCAGTACTTC. Its protein product is CASSPGGARAKNIQYF. The chain couples TRBV6-2 or TRBV6-3 to TRBJ2-4, with 8 positions matching TRBD2. CDR3 length: 16 amino acids. V shed 6 bases and J 0 bases; nucleotides not matched to a gene: 7. The germline V gene has CDR1 MNHEY and CDR2 SVGEGT.